The 25 T cell receptor beta chains below come from one sample, sequenced in a study of OX40 agonist ivuxolimab in advanced cancers. The assay was immunoSEQ multiplex PCR, and TCRdb's table has in-frame clones only and misses some. The data contain 98,000 or so clones, around 83% of them singletons. The sequencing used CD4+ or CD8+ T cells sorted from blood, collected in a trial of the OX40 agonist ivuxolimab. These receptors were obtained from an adult with an advanced solid tumor such as melanoma, head and neck, liver or kidney cancer.

The chain carries TRBV5-1 and TRBJ1-4; maybe TRBD1 (6 bases). V lost 2 bases, J lost 4 bases, and 9 bases lay in between. The germline gives CDR1 SGHRS, CDR2 YFSETQ. CDR3 length: 14 amino acids. CDR3 protein: CASSLGQNNEKLFF. CDR3 DNA sequence: TGCGCCAGCAGCTTAGGACAGAATAATGAAAAACTGTTTTTT.

The chain couples TRBV11-2 to TRBJ1-1, with D possibly matching TRBD1 (5 bases). The CDR3 sequence is 17 residues long. Looked up from germline, CDR1 is SGHAT and CDR2 is FQNNGV. V shed 5 bases and J shed 5 bases, with 24 bases lying between them. CDR3 sequence: CASSPNIRAGGRTEAFF. CDR3 coding DNA: TGTGCCAGCAGCCCTAACATTAGAGCGGGGGGACGAACTGAAGCTTTCTTT. Drawing the rest from reference TRBV11-2 and TRBJ1-1, the complete variable domain is EAGVAQSPRYKIIEKRQSVAFWCNPISGHATLYWYQQILGQGPKLLIQFQNNGVVDDSQLPKDRFSAERLKGVDSTLKIQPAKLEDSAVYLCASSPNIRAGGRTEAFFGQGTRLTVV.

The CDR3 here is CASSQSAAVETQYF. The CDR3 region has the DNA TGTGCCAGCAGCCAATCGGCGGCAGTAGAGACCCAGTACTTC. The chain uses TRBV16 and TRBJ2-5; the D is unclear. Germline assignment: CDR1 KGHSY and CDR2 FQNENV. CDR3 length: 14 amino acids. V shed 0 bases and J shed 4 bases, with 9 bases lying between them.

The V call is TRBV6-1, the J call TRBJ2-2, with no clear D. Germline assignment: CDR1 MNHNS and CDR2 SASEGT. This CDR3 has 14 residues. With 6 bases removed from V and 4 bases from J, the gap between germline ends came to 12 bases. The chain's CDR3 is CASREYLGTGELFF. In DNA, the CDR3 is TGTGCCAGCAGGGAATACCTAGGCACCGGGGAGCTGTTTTTT.

The chain has TRBV11-3 and TRBJ1-4; D not resolved. Trimming cost V 2 bases and J 0 bases, with 1 base left between them. CDR3 length: 13 residues. Germline V CDR1 and CDR2: SGHNT, YENEEA. In nucleotides, the CDR3 is TGTGCCAGCAGCTTAACAACTAATGAAAAACTGTTTTTT. As protein: CASSLTTNEKLFF.

The gene calls are TRBV7-2 and TRBJ2-5, with D perhaps given as TRBD1 or TRBD2 (5 bases each). Trimming stripped 7 bases from V and 6 bases from J, with 15 bases between. Germline assignment: CDR1 SGHTA and CDR2 FQGNSA. The CDR3 covers 13 residues. The CDR3 region has the DNA TGTGCCAGCAACCCCCGGGGCGGCAAGACCCAGTACTTC. It is translated as CASNPRGGKTQYF.

The chain recombines TRBV6-5 with TRBJ1-5; D might be TRBD1 (5 bases). The CDR3 spans 13 residues. Germline V CDR1 and CDR2: MNHEY, SVGAGI. V dropped 6 bases and J dropped 6 bases, with 12 bases sitting between them. The CDR3 is CASSPGGSQPQHF. As DNA, the CDR3 is TGTGCCAGCAGCCCCGGGGGGAGTCAGCCCCAGCATTTT.

The chain combines TRBV30 with TRBJ1-5; D gene ambiguous. V was shortened by 3 bases and J by 2 bases, with 8 bases between the two germline ends. From germline, CDR1 is GTSNPN and CDR2 SVGIG (reference sequence). The CDR3 loop spans 13 amino acids. CDR3 nucleotide sequence: TGTGCCTGGAGCGGAGGAGGCAATCAGCCCCAGCATTTT. Amino acid sequence: CAWSGGGNQPQHF.

V is TRBV6-5 and J is TRBJ1-2, with D possibly matching TRBD1 (5 bases). CDR1 is MNHEY, CDR2 SVGAGI, per germline. V dropped 10 bases and J dropped 8 bases, with 14 bases sitting between them. The CDR3 runs to 11 residues. Written as DNA, the CDR3 is TGTGCCACCCGACAGAACAGGGGCTACACCTTC. Its protein product is CATRQNRGYTF.

The V call is TRBV4-3, the J call TRBJ2-4; 7 nucleotides align to TRBD1. The CDR3 is 17 amino acids. Germline assignment: CDR1 LGHNA and CDR2 YSLEER. Trimming took 3 bases from V and 0 from J; bases not matched to a gene: 8. This CDR3 reads CASSHRTGVEAKNIQYF. The CDR3 DNA follows: TGCGCCAGCAGCCACCGAACAGGGGTTGAAGCCAAAAACATTCAGTACTTC.

The rearrangement uses TRBV30 and TRBJ2-5; no clear D. V was pared by 2 bases and J by 1 base, with 5 bases between. In germline, CDR1 is GTSNPN, CDR2 SVGIG (reference sequence). The CDR3 consists of 12 residues. The DNA for the CDR3 is TGTGCCTGGAGTCATCTCCAAGAGACCCAGTACTTC. Its translation: CAWSHLQETQYF.

This sequence joins TRBV6-9 and TRBJ2-7; no definite D call. The CDR3 extends over 15 amino acids. Germline CDR1 reads MNHGY; CDR2 reads SVAAGI. V was shortened by 7 bases and J by 0 bases, with 16 bases between the two germline ends. CDR3 bases: TGTGCCAGCAACTCGGGTCTCAGTAGCTCCTACGAGCAGTACTTC. It is translated as CASNSGLSSSYEQYF.

The chain couples TRBV18 to TRBJ2-1; unclear D gene. Looked up from germline, CDR1 is KGHSH and CDR2 is LQKENI. This CDR3 region has 12 residues. Trimming removed 2 bases at V and 8 bases at J, with 7 bases between. CDR3 nucleotides: TGTGCCAGCTCACCATACTGGGATGAGCAGTTCTTC. Amino acids: CASSPYWDEQFF.

The chain has TRBV11-2 and TRBJ1-5; TRBD1 agrees at 9 bases. This CDR3 has 14 residues. Germline V gene lookup returns CDR1 SGHAT and CDR2 FQNNGV. V gave up 5 bases and J gave up 6 bases; unmatched junction bases: 5. CDR3 protein: CASSVTGGGQPQHF. The CDR3 nucleotides read TGTGCCAGCAGCGTTACAGGGGGCGGTCAGCCCCAGCATTTT.

The chain employs TRBV29-1 and TRBJ2-1; no firm D call. Germline V gene data show CDR1 as SQVTM and CDR2 as ANQGSEA. This CDR3 comprises 13 residues. The ends were cut back, 3 bases at V and 9 bases at J, with 15 bases in the middle. The CDR3 bases are TGCAGCGTTGACGGCAAAGCTATGGGTGAGCAGTTCTTC. Its translation is CSVDGKAMGEQFF.

The chain carries TRBV5-6 and TRBJ2-5, with 11 bases fitting TRBD2. Looked up from germline, CDR1 is SGHDT and CDR2 is YYEEEE. V lost 0 bases, J lost 5 bases, and 6 bases stayed unmatched. The CDR3 is 16 residues long. CDR3 in DNA: TGTGCCAGCAGCTTGGCCTCTAGCGGGGGGTTGGAGACCCAGTACTTC. Its protein product is CASSLASSGGLETQYF.

A single count supports this clone. The chain combines TRBV7-2 with TRBJ2-3; the D is unclear. CDR1 is SGHTA, CDR2 FQGNSA, per germline. The CDR3 loop spans 15 amino acids. Trimming removed 2 bases at V and 0 bases at J, with 9 bases between. In nucleotides, the CDR3 is TGTGCCAGCAGCTTAACCAGAACTAGCACAGATACGCAGTATTTT. Its translation: CASSLTRTSTDTQYF.

The chain carries TRBV28 and TRBJ1-6, with 11 bases fitting TRBD1. The germline V gene has CDR1 MDHEN and CDR2 SYDVKM. V lost 5 bases and J lost 12; bases outside the gene matches: 6. The CDR3 spans 14 residues. In DNA, the CDR3 is TGTGCCAGCAGTCCGTGGACAGGGGGCTTACCCCTCCACTTT. It is translated as CASSPWTGGLPLHF.

The chain is built from TRBV18 and TRBJ1-5; no reliable D call. The CDR3 has 12 amino acids. The germline CDR1 and CDR2 sequences are KGHSH and LQKENI. Trimming cost V 4 bases and J 3 bases, with 4 bases left between them. The CDR3 nucleotides are TGTGCCAGCTCACAAAACAATCAGCCCCAGCATTTT. It is translated as CASSQNNQPQHF.

This sequence joins TRBV27 and TRBJ2-3, with unresolved D. V was cut by 6 bases and J by 0 bases, with 7 bases left in between. The CDR3 has 13 residues. CDR1 is MNHEY and CDR2 is SMNVEV in the germline V gene (reference sequence). CDR3 in DNA: TGTGCCAGCAGGGTGCTAAGCACAGATACGCAGTATTTT. Protein sequence: CASRVLSTDTQYF.

This clone was counted only a few times. The rearrangement uses TRBV28 and TRBJ2-2, with 9 bases that match TRBD1. CDR1 is MDHEN and CDR2 is SYDVKM in the germline V gene. Trimming at V came to 6 bases and at J to 8 bases, leaving 7 bases not matched to a gene. The CDR3 has 14 amino acids. The CDR3 loop is CASRRTGAEGELFF. In nucleotides, the CDR3 is TGTGCCAGCAGACGGACAGGGGCGGAGGGGGAGCTGTTTTTT.

For the CDR3, the DNA is TGTGCCAGCAGCGGAGACGGACGATACGAGCAGTACTTC. Its protein product is CASSGDGRYEQYF. The chain has TRBV9 and TRBJ2-7; D ambiguous. Trimming pared 3 bases from V and 4 bases from J, leaving 11 bases between. This CDR3 comprises 13 residues. Per germline, CDR1 SGDLS and CDR2 YYNGEE.

This sequence joins TRBV5-1 and TRBJ2-7, with D hard to call. This CDR3 region has 16 residues. Germline V CDR1 and CDR2: SGHRS, YFSETQ. V was shortened by 1 base and J by 0 bases, with 14 bases between the two germline ends. CDR3: CASSLNPVQSSYEQYF. For the CDR3, the DNA is TGCGCCAGCAGCTTGAACCCGGTTCAGAGCTCCTACGAGCAGTACTTC.

Concerning this clone: The identical CDR3 is also encoded by other nucleotide sequences in the sample. The chain is built from TRBV19 and TRBJ1-5; 10 nucleotides line up with TRBD1. CDR3 length equals 17 residues. The V gene end was trimmed by 4 bases and the J gene end by 0 bases; junction bases not matched to a gene: 6. Per germline, CDR1 LNHDA and CDR2 SQIVND (reference sequence). The CDR3 is CASSTQDRGYSNQPQHF. The CDR3, as DNA: TGTGCCAGTAGTACTCAGGACAGGGGGTATAGCAATCAGCCCCAGCATTTT.

The chain combines TRBV5-1 with TRBJ1-1; TRBD1 aligns across 8 bases. The CDR3 has 16 residues. Trimming at V came to 4 bases and at J to 3 bases, leaving 11 bases not matched to a gene. Germline lookup yields CDR1 SGHRS and CDR2 YFSETQ. CDR3 protein: CASSLTAGGRDTEAFF. The CDR3 nucleotides are TGCGCCAGCAGCCTGACGGCAGGGGGCCGGGACACTGAAGCTTTCTTT.